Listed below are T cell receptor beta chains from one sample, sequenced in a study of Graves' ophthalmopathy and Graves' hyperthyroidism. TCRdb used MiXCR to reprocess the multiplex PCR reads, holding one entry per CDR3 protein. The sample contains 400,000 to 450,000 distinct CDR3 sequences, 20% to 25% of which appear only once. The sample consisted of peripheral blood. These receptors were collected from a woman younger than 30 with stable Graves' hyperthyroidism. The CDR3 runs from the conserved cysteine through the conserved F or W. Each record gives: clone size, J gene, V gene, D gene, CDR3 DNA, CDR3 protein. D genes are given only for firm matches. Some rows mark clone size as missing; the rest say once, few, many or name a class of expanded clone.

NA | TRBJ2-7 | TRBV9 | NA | TGTGCCAGCAGCCCCGGGGGGCGGGAGCAGTACTTC | CASSPGGREQYF
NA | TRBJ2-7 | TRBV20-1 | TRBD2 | TGCAGTGCTAGGGGCGGGAGCCCGCGCGAGCAGTACTTC | CSARGGSPREQYF
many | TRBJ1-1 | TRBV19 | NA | TGTGCCAGTAGTAGGAGAGGCCAAACGATGATGAACACTGAAGCTTTCTTT | CASSRRGQTMMNTEAFF
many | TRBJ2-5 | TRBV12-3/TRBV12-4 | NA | TGTGCCAGCAGGAGAACCTCGGTCCAAGAGACCCAGTACTTC | CASRRTSVQETQYF
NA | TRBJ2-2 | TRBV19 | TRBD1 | TGTGCCAGTAGCCTCGACAGGGGTCGCGGGGAGCTGTTTTTT | CASSLDRGRGELFF
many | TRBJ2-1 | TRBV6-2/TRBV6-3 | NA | TGTGCCAGCAACATGCCCCGGGACTTCTCTAACAATGAGCAGTTCTTC | CASNMPRDFSNNEQFF
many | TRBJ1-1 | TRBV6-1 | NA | TGTGCCAGCAGTGGCGTGGGGGGGTCAAAAGAAGCTTTCTTT | CASSGVGGSKEAFF
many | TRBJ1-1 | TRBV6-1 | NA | TGTGCCAGCAGTGCCGACCCTGGGGGAACTGAAGCTTTCTTT | CASSADPGGTEAFF
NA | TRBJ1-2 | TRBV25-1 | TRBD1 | TGTGCCAGCAGTGAAAAAACCTGGCCAGGGGGGATCTATGGCTACACCTTC | CASSEKTWPGGIYGYTF
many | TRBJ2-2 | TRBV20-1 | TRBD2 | TGCAGTGCCACCGGGAGGGGGGACACCGGGGAGCTGTTTTTT | CSATGRGDTGELFF
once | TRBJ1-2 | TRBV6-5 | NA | TGTGCCAGCAGTTTTGGTTATGGCAGGGTGGAGGGCTACACCTTC | CASSFGYGRVEGYTF
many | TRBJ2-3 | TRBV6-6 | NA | TGTGCCAGCAGTCGGGGGGACAGACGGGGATTCTATGTCGGCACAGATACGCAGTATTTT | CASSRGDRRGFYVGTDTQYF
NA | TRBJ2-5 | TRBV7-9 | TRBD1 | TGTGCCCCAAAGTGGGACAGGGGGTACTTC | CAPKWDRGYF
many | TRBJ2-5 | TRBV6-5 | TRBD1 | TGTGCCAGCAGTTACCTAGGGGGCGCGAGGTCGGAGACCCAGTACTTC | CASSYLGGARSETQYF
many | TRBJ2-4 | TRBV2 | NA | TGTGCCAGCAGTGGACGGCTAGCCAAAAACATTCAGTACTTC | CASSGRLAKNIQYF
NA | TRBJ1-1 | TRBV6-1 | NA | TGTGCCAGCGGGAAGGGAACGGTGTCTGAAGCTTTCTTT | CASGKGTVSEAFF
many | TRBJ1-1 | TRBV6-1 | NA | TGTGCCAGCAGATCCGGGGGCGCGGAAGCTTTCTTT | CASRSGGAEAFF
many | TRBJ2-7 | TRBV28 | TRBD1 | TGTGCCAGCAGTCATCCCCTTGGACAGGGAACCTACGAGCAGTACTTC | CASSHPLGQGTYEQYF
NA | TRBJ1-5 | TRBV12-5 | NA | TGTGCTAGTGGCCCGGGGCTCCATCAGCCCCAGCATTTT | CASGPGLHQPQHF
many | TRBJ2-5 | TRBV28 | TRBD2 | TGTGCCAGCGGTAGCTTCGGACTAGCCGCCCTGTTGTACTTC | CASGSFGLAALLYF
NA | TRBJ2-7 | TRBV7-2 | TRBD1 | TGTGCCAGCAGCCGAGACAGGGGGGTCTACGAGCAGTACTTC | CASSRDRGVYEQYF
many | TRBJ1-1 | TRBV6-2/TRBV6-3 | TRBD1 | TGTGCCAGCACTCGACAGGGGAACCTTGAAGCTTTCTTT | CASTRQGNLEAFF
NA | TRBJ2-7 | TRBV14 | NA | TGTGCCAGCAGCCAAGATGGAGGGGATACTACCCCGGAGCAGTACTTC | CASSQDGGDTTPEQYF
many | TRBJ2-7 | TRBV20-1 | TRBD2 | TGCAGTTCCCCGGGACTAGCAGACTACGAGCAGTACTTC | CSSPGLADYEQYF
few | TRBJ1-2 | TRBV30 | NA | TGTGCCTGGAGCGGGACTTTTACAGAAAGTGTGTATGGCTACACCTTC | CAWSGTFTESVYGYTF
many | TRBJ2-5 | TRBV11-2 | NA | TGTGCCAGCAGCTTAGATGGTCAGTCGAAGACCCAGTACTTC | CASSLDGQSKTQYF
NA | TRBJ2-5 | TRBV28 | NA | TGTGCCAGCAGTGTTAGCGAACGAGAGACCCAGTACTTC | CASSVSERETQYF
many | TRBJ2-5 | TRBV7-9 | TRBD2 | TGTGCCAGCAGCTTTGGCGGGAGTGTGGAGACCCAGTACTTC | CASSFGGSVETQYF
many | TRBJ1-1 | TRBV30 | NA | TGTGCCTGGAGTGGAAGGGGAAGCACTGAAGCTTTCTTT | CAWSGRGSTEAFF
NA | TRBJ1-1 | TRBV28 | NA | TGTGCCAGCAGGCCCTGGCAGGGAAGAGGCACTGAAGCTTTCTTT | CASRPWQGRGTEAFF
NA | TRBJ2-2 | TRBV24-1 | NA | TGTGCCACCAGTGCCGGTAGGAGGTCCTACACCGGGGAGCTGTTTTTT | CATSAGRRSYTGELFF
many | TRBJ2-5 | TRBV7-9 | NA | TGTGCCAGCAGCCCCGGGAAGGCCCAAGAGACCCAGTACTTC | CASSPGKAQETQYF
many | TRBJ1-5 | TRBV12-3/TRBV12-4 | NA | TGTGCCAGCAGTTTAGGGGGGCGAAACAATCAGCCCCAGCATTTT | CASSLGGRNNQPQHF
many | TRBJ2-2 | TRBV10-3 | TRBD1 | TGTGCCATCGAAGGGACAGGGACCGATGGGCTGTTTTTT | CAIEGTGTDGLFF
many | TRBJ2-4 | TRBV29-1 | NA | TGCAGCGTTGGCTCCGGGGACACTCAGTACTTC | CSVGSGDTQYF
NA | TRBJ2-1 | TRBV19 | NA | TGTGCCAGTAGCAGGGGACTCCCCGGTCGGGAGCAGTTCTTC | CASSRGLPGREQFF
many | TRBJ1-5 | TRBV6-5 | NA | TGTGCCAGCAGTCGGGACCAAAGCAATCAGCCCCAGCATTTT | CASSRDQSNQPQHF
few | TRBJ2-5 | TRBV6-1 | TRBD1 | TGTGCCAGCAACCGGGACAGGGGGCTGTTAGAGACCCAGTACTTC | CASNRDRGLLETQYF
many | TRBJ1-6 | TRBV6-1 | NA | TGTGCCAGCAGTGGACATCCAGGGTATAATTCACACCTCCACTTT | CASSGHPGYNSHLHF
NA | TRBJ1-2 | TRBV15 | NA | TGTGCCACCAGCAGAAGGGGAAGTGGCTACACCTTC | CATSRRGSGYTF
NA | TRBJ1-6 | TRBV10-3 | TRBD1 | TGTGCCACCTCACCGGGACAGGCCTCACCCCTCCACTTT | CATSPGQASPLHF
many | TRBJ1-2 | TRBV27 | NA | TGTGCCAGCAGTCCCCGATTTCCGAGCGGATCCTATGGCTACACCTTC | CASSPRFPSGSYGYTF
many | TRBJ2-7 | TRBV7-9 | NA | TGTGCCAGCAGCTCGCTCGAGTGGAACTACGAGCAGTACTTC | CASSSLEWNYEQYF
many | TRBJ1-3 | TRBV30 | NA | TGTGCCTGGAGTTTCGCGGACACCATATATTTT | CAWSFADTIYF
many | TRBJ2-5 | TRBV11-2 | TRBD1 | TGTGCCAGCAGCCACAACCTACAGGGGCACCAAGAGACCCAGTACTTC | CASSHNLQGHQETQYF
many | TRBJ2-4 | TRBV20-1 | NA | TGCAGTGCTAGTTGGTGGGGGGAGGCCAAAAACATTCAGTACTTC | CSASWWGEAKNIQYF
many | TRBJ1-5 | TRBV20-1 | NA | TGCAGTGCTAGAGGTTGGGGAAGGATCTTCAATCAGCCCCAGCATTTT | CSARGWGRIFNQPQHF
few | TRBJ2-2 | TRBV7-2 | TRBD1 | TGTGCCAGCAGCCTGGGACAGACCCACACCGGGGAGCTGTTTTTT | CASSLGQTHTGELFF
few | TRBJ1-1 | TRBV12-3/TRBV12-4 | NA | TGTGCCAGCAGTTTAGAGATCGGGAACACTGAAGCTTTCTTT | CASSLEIGNTEAFF
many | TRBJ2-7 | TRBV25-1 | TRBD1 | TGTGCCAGCAGTGGCGGACAGGGGCACTACGAGCAGTACTTC | CASSGGQGHYEQYF
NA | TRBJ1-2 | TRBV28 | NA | TGTGCCAGCAGTGAAAGGGAAGCTAACTATGGCTACACCTTC | CASSEREANYGYTF
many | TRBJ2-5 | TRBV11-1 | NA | TGTGCCAGCAGCCTGGGGCGCTATCGAGGGACTTTTAACCCGACCCAGTACTTC | CASSLGRYRGTFNPTQYF
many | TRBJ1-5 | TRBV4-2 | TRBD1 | TGTGCCAGCAGCCGAGGGGGCGGCAATCAGCCCCAGCATTTT | CASSRGGGNQPQHF